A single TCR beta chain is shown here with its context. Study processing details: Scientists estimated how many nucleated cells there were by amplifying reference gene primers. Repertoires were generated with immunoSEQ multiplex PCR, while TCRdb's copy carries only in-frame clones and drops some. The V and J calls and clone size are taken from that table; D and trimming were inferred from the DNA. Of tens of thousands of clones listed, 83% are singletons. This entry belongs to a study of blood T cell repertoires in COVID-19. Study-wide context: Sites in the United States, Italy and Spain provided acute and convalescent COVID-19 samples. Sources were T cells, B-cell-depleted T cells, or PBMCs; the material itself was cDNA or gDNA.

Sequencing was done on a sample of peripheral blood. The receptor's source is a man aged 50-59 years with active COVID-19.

The CDR3 DNA reads as TGCGCCAGCCAGCGGGAGGAGAGGCGCACAGATACGCAGTATTTT. Residues: CASQREERRTDTQYF. V and J are TRBV5-1 and TRBJ2-3, with 9 positions matching TRBD2. This CDR3 has 15 amino acids. Germline trimming cut 7 bases from V and 1 base from J; bases unmatched to any gene: 7. Germline V lookup: CDR1 SGHRS, CDR2 YFSETQ.